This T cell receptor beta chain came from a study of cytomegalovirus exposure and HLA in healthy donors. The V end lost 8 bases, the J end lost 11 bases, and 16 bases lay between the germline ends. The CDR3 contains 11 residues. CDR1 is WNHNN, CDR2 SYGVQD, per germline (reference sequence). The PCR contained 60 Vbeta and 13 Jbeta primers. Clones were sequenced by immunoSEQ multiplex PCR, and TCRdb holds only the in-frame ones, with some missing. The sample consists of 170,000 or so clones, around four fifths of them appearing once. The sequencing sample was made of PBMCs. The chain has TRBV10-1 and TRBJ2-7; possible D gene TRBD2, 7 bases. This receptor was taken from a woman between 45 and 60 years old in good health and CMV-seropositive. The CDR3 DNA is TGCGCCAGCTCGTGGGGGGGCAAGGAGTACTTC. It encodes CASSWGGKEYF.